A single T cell receptor beta chain is shown here with its context. The antigen is unknown. Documented time point: week 23, last vaccination. The vaccine gave 300 ug of a 20-mer mutant IDH1 peptide subcutaneously per dose. Germline assignment: CDR1 MNHNY and CDR2 SVGAGI (reference sequence). The length of the CDR3 is 15 residues. Deletions cut 4 bases from V and 0 bases from J, with 10 bases between. These data belong to a study of a mutant IDH1 vaccine in newly diagnosed glioma. Study-level information: Vaccines were first given 4-6 weeks after radiotherapy alone, or with temozolomide cycles. Every participant had undergone radiotherapy, temozolomide, or both before, and most underwent both.

Data came from immunoSEQ multiplex PCR; TCRdb stores just in-frame clones and leaves some out. The sample has some 70,000 clones; approximately 84% are singletons. The sequencing here drew on PBMCs, taken from a glioma patient whose treatment included an IDH1 peptide vaccine. This TCR came from a young man with glioma. The chain has TRBV6-6 and TRBJ2-4, with D unresolved. The CDR3 nucleotides are TGTGCCAGCAGTTCGGAAGTGCTAGCCAAAAACATTCAGTACTTC. Amino acids: CASSSEVLAKNIQYF.